The clone carrying this T cell receptor beta chain was seen a handful of times. What it binds is not known. This entry belongs to a study of CD8+CD57+ T cells in acquired aplastic anemia. Overall study: Quantities of DNA derived from sorted CD4+ and CD8+ cells averaged 3.2 ug. Whole-study results and caveats: Patients and controls were not found to differ significantly in CD8+ Simpson's diversity. Patients shared about 30 CD8+ CDR3 sequences with controls.

V was pared by 5 bases and J by 3 bases, with 4 bases of the junction left unmatched. The CDR3 has 13 residues. Germline V lookup: CDR1 SGHAT, CDR2 FQNNGV. TCR beta VDJ combinations and CDR3 sequences were profiled from genomic DNA. TCRdb redid the calling of the reads with MiXCR, one entry per CDR3 protein. The sample contains about 210,000 distinct CDR3 sequences, about 59% of which appear only once. The material sequenced was sorted CD4+, CD8+, or CD8+CD57+ T cells (not recorded which) from PBMCs. This clonotype originated in a human donor in good health. The genes are TRBV11-2 and TRBJ2-7, with 7 bases that match TRBD1. The CDR3 nucleotides read TGTGCCAGCAGCCGGGACAGAAACTACGAGCAGTACTTC. Protein product: CASSRDRNYEQYF.